The 9 T cell receptor beta chains below all came from one sample that was sequenced in a study of T cell responses to AZD1222 COVID-19 vaccine. TCRdb keeps only in-frame clones here, not all; method: immunoSEQ multiplex PCR. The table includes 95,000 to 150,000 clones, 86% detected once. The sequenced sample was peripheral blood, obtained 28 days after the second AZD1222 dose. These receptors all come from an adult who received the AZD1222 COVID-19 vaccine.

J is TRBJ1-2 and V is TRBV30; 7 bases fit TRBD1. The germline V gene has CDR1 GTSNPN and CDR2 SVGIG (reference sequence). The CDR3 loop spans 14 amino acids. J lost 7 bases, V lost 3 bases, and 11 bases had no gene match. CDR3 protein: CAWRRRDRVSGYTF. The CDR3 DNA is TGTGCCTGGAGGCGGCGGGACAGAGTTTCTGGCTACACCTTC.

The chain employs TRBV6-1 and TRBJ1-3; weak D call: TRBD1 (6 bases). Germline lookup yields CDR1 MNHNS and CDR2 SASEGT. This CDR3 is built from 16 residues. The V and J ends lost 4 bases and 0 bases respectively, with 13 bases between them. The CDR3 reads CASSANDRYSGNTIYF. The CDR3 DNA reads as TGTGCCAGCAGTGCAAACGACAGGTACTCTGGAAACACCATATATTTT.

The genes are TRBV9 and TRBJ1-1, with D possibly matching TRBD1 (6 bases). CDR3 size: 17 residues. Germline V CDR1 and CDR2: SGDLS, YYNGEE. The V end was cut by 0 bases, the J end by 2 bases, with 17 bases between. The CDR3: CASSVEGGPHSNTEAFF. In DNA, the CDR3 is TGTGCCAGCAGCGTAGAGGGGGGGCCGCATTCAAACACTGAAGCTTTCTTT.

To note about this clone: An end of the junction differs from the germline gene, which may be a read error. The V call is TRBV20-1, the J call TRBJ1-1; D is uncertain. Germline values: CDR1 DFQATT, CDR2 SNEGSKA (reference sequence). This CDR3 is 11 amino acids long. The CDR3 DNA follows: TGCAGTGCTAGAGATTATAAGAGTAGTATCTTT. It translates to CSARDYKSSIF.

This clone occurred a few times. The chain carries TRBV6-5 and TRBJ1-1, with D tentatively TRBD1 (6 bases). Germline V CDR1 and CDR2: MNHEY, SVGAGI. Between the trimmed V and J ends, which lost 2 bases and 1 base, there was a span of 11 bases. This CDR3 is built from 15 residues. CDR3 loop: CASSYTWGANTEAFF. In nucleotides, the CDR3 is TGTGCCAGCAGTTACACCTGGGGGGCGAACACTGAAGCTTTCTTT.

The V and J genes are TRBV19 and TRBJ2-3, with TRBD2 matching over 7 bases. Germline loops: CDR1 LNHDA, CDR2 SQIVND (reference sequence). The V gene end was trimmed by 1 base and the J gene end by 2 bases; junction bases not matched to a gene: 3. The CDR3 covers 15 residues. CDR3 protein: CASSIGRGITDTQYF. The CDR3 region has the DNA TGTGCCAGTAGTATAGGGCGGGGGATCACAGATACGCAGTATTTT.

CDR3 sequence (DNA): TGTGCCAGCAGTTTACGAGGACCCTACGAGCAGTACTTC. As protein: CASSLRGPYEQYF. The chain employs TRBV12-3 or TRBV12-4 and TRBJ2-7; no reliable D call. Trimming left V 2 bases short and J 2 bases short, with 7 bases between. The CDR3 has 13 residues.

V and J are TRBV7-8 and TRBJ2-3; 8 bases are shared with TRBD2. V shed 6 bases and J 5 bases; nucleotides not matched to a gene: 16. Germline V gene sequence: CDR1 SGHVS, CDR2 FQNEAQ. The CDR3 totals 17 residues. The CDR3 protein is CASSLQRGGRRIDTQYF. Here the CDR3 DNA reads TGTGCCAGCAGTTTACAGCGCGGGGGGCGTCGCATAGATACGCAGTATTTT. The full variable domain, rest sourced from reference TRBV7-8 and TRBJ2-3, is GAGVSQSPRYKVAKRGQDVALRCDPISGHVSLFWYQQALGQGPEFLTYFQNEAQLDKSGLPSDRFFAERPEGSVSTLKIQRTQQEDSAVYLCASSLQRGGRRIDTQYFGPGTRLTVL.

This clone appeared a single time. The rearrangement uses TRBV6-5 and TRBJ2-3, with D possibly being TRBD1 (5 bases). Trimming took 6 bases from V and 4 from J, leaving 11 bases between them. This CDR3 has 13 amino acids. Germline V gene sequence: CDR1 MNHEY, CDR2 SVGAGI. CDR3 sequence (DNA): TGTGCCAGCAGCCACCCAGGGTCAGATACGCAGTATTTT. The encoded protein is CASSHPGSDTQYF.